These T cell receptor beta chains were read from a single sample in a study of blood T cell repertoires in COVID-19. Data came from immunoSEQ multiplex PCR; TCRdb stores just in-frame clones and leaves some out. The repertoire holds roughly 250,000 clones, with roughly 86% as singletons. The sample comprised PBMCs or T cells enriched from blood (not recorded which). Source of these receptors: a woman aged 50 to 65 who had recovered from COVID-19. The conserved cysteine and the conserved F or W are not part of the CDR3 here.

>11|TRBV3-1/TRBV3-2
ASSQDRVEKLF
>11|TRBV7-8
ASSFSLTYEQY
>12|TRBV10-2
ASSVEKGATEAF
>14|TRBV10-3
AISGGLAGGTDTQY
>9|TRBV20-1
SAKTVTEAF
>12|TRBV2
ASSDGTANYGYT
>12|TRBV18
ASSPTGQDSAYT
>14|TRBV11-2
ASSPAGTGTGSPLH
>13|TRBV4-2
ASSRSDRVLDTQY
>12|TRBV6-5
ASGQPFSGGKLF
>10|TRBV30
ASDRGREKLF
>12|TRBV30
AWSVFEGVYGYT
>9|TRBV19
ASSTPRGAF
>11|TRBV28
ASSLDRLTEAF
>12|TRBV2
ASRQGDWGSPLH
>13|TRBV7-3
ASSLIGGTDNEQF
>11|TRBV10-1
ASSRDTNYGYT
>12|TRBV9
ASSPGLNTGELF
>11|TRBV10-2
ASSDQGSETQY
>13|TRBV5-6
ASSKIAGPSYEQY
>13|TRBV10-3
AISESDRVRYEQY
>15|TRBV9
ASSEDPTSGAYNEQF
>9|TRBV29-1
SGTSGYEQY
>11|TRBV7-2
ASSLDIFYEQY
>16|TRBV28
ASSPRTSGRARTETQY
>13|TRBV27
ASSFVSGSYNEQF
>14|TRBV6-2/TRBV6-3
ASSYAGLGFVETQY
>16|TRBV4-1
ASSQQRTGTGVPETQY
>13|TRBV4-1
ASSQQQRLDQPQH
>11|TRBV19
ASRTFLNYGYT